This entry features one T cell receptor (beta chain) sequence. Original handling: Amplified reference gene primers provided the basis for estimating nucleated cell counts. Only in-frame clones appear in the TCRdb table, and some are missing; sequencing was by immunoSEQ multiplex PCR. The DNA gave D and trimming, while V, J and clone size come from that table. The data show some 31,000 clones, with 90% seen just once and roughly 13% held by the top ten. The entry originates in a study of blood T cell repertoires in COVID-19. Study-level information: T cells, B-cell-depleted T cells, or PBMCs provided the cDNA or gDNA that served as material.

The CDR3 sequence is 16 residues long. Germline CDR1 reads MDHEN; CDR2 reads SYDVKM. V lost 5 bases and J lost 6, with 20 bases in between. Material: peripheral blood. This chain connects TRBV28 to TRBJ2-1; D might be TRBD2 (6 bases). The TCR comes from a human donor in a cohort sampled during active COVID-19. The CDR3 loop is CASSLPGWEVVNEQFF. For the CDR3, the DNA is TGTGCCAGCAGTCTACCGGGGTGGGAGGTAGTCAATGAGCAGTTCTTC.